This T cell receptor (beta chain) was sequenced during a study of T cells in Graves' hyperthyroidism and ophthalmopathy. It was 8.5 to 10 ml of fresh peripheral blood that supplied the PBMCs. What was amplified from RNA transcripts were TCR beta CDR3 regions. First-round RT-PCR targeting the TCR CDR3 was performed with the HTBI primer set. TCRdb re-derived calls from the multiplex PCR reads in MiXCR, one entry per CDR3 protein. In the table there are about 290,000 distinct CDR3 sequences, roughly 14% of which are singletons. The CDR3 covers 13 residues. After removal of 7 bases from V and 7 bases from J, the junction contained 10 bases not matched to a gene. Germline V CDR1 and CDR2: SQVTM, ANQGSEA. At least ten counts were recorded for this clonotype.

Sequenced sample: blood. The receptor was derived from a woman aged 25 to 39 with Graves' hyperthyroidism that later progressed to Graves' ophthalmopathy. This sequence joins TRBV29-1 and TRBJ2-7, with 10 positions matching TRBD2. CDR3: CSGLAGVSLEQYF. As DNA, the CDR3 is TGCAGCGGCCTAGCGGGAGTTTCATTGGAGCAGTACTTC.